The 5 T cell receptor beta chains below all came from one sample that was sequenced in a study of T cells after yellow fever vaccination. MiXCR, run by TCRdb on the 5' RACE reads, gives a single entry per CDR3 protein. The sample records about 210,000 distinct CDR3 sequences, approximately 3% being singletons. Source: CD4+ T cells sorted from PBMCs, taken 10 days after the yellow fever booster vaccination. Source of these receptors: a man between 18 and 35 years old who received the YFV17D yellow fever vaccine.

This clonotype has a count of ten or more. This rearrangement joins TRBV19 to TRBJ2-5; tentative D call: TRBD1 (6 bases). V was trimmed by 4 bases and J by 2 bases, leaving 11 bases between them. This CDR3 region has 14 residues. Germline lookup yields CDR1 LNHDA and CDR2 SQIVND (reference sequence). CDR3 DNA: TGTGCCAGTAGTAGGACAGCCCGGCAAGAGACCCAGTACTTC. Translating it yields CASSRTARQETQYF.

This clonotype was detected only a few times. V usage is TRBV12-3 or TRBV12-4 and J usage is TRBJ2-2; D call uncertain. The CDR3 has 14 residues. The V end lost 3 bases, the J end lost 4 bases, and 9 bases lay between the germline ends. DNA for the CDR3: TGTGCCAGCAGTTTCTCGGTCTCCACCGGGGAGCTGTTTTTT. Protein sequence: CASSFSVSTGELFF.

This clonotype was detected ten times or more. This chain uses TRBV4-2 with TRBJ1-6; D remains ambiguous. This CDR3 spans 16 amino acids. V lost 0 bases to trimming and J lost 7 bases, with 13 bases between them. In germline, CDR1 is LGHNA, CDR2 YNFKEQ. CDR3 sequence: CASSQEMPGSNSPLHF. The CDR3 DNA is TGTGCCAGCAGCCAAGAGATGCCGGGTTCCAATTCACCCCTCCACTTT.

This clonotype was found many times. This chain uses TRBV27 with TRBJ1-6; D not resolved. The CDR3 extends over 12 amino acids. V was clipped by 9 bases and J by 4 bases, with 7 bases between them. CDR1 and CDR2 from the germline V gene are MNHEY and SMNVEV (reference sequence). The CDR3 here is CASSLYNSPLHF. The CDR3 nucleotides read TGTGCCAGTTCCCTTTATAATTCACCCCTCCACTTT.

This clonotype came up a few times. The V gene is TRBV20-1, the J gene TRBJ1-1; the D is unclear. The V gene lost 3 bases and the J gene lost 2 bases, with 10 bases spanning the gap. This CDR3 is 13 amino acids long. Germline values: CDR1 DFQATT, CDR2 SNEGSKA (reference sequence). Written as DNA, the CDR3 is TGCAGTGCTAGTTCCCCAGATAACACTGAAGCTTTCTTT. Residues: CSASSPDNTEAFF.